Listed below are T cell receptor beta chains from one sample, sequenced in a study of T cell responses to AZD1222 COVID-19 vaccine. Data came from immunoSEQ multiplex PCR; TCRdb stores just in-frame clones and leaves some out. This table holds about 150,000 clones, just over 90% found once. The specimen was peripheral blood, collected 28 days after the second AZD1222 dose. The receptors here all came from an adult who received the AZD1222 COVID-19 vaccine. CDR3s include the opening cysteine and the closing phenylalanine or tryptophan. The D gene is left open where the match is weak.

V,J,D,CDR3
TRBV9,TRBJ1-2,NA,CASSAHSYGYTF
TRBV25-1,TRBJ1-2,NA,CASSAEDRIYGYTF
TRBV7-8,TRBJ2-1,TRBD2,CASSLALAGGPVYEQFF
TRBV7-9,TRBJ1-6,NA,CASSSIGRDGNSPLHF
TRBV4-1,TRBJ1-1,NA,CASSQDSRQGRTEAFF
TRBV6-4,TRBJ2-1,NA,CASSSTGSSVDEQFF
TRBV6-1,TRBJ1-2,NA,CASSEAAVVLIYGYTF
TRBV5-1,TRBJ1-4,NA,CASSTGAGEKLFF
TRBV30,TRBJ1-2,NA,CAWMVGRGYTF
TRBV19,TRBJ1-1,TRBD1,CASRTGMNTEAFF
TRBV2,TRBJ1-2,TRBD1,CASLHRGRDGYTF
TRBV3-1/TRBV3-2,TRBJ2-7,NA,CASQIGYEQYF
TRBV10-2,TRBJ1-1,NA,CASTDSDRVGAFF
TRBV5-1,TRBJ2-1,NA,CASSRTGTPRNNEQFF
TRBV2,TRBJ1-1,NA,CASIWTVNTEAFF
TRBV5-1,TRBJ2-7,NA,CASSRGAGPRSYEQYF
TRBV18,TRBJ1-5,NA,CASSPRGMVSNQPQHF
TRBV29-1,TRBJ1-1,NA,CSVDSMNTEAFF
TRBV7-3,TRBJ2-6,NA,CASSPGGSSGSTSGANVLTF
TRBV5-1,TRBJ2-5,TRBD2,CASSLVASGRETQYF
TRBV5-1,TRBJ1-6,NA,CASSLSPLATGRNSPLHF
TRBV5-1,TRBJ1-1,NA,CASSPGTANTEAFF
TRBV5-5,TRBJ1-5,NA,CASSPGHVYNQPQHF
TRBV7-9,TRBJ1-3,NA,CASSSQDSGNTIYF
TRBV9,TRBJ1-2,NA,CASSSPDPYGYTF
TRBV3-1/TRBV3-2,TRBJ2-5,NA,CASSQDWDGFATQYF
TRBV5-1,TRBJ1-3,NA,CASSLAWGSGNTIYF
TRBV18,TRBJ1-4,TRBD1,CASSPPGQGAGKLFF
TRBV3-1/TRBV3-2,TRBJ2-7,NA,CASSQSHEQYF
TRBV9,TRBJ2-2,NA,CASSEGHRHTGELFF
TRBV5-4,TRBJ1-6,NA,CASSWGGQGNSPLHF
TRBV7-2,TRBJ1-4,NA,CASSLGEAANEKLFF
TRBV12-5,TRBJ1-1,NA,CASGQDSEAFF
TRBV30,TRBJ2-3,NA,CAARGIGGPTDTQYF
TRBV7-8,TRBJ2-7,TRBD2,CASTLSGGPSEQYF
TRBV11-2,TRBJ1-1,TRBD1,CASTQQRGPEAFF
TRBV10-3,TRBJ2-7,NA,CAISESMGDTYEQYF
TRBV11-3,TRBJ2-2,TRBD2,CASSRTSGSTGELFF
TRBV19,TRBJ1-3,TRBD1,CASSLLVRGLGGNTIYF
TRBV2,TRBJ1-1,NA,CASSDLGEFTEAFF
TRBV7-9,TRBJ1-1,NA,CASSPPGSTEAFF
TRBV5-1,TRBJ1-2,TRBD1,CASSTDRGLSGYTF
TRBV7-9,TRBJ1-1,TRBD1,CASSSTGGGTEAFF
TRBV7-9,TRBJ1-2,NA,CASSSSGGAGSYGYTF
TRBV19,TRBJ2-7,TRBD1,CASSILRQGAYEQYF
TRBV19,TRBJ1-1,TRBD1,CASSTDRDRGRGTEAFF
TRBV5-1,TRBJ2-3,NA,CASSSGLPTDTQYF
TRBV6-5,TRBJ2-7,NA,CASSYNWGQGIGEQYF
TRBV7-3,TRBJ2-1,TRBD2,CASSLSFGGRANEQFF
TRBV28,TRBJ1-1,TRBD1,CASSADRDTEAFF
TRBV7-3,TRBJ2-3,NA,CASSSRGTDTQYF
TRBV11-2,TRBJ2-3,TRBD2,CASSLGLAGGVTDTQYF
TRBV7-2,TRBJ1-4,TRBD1,CASSKTGEGEKLFF
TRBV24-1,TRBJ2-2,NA,CATSDKGGKGTGELFF
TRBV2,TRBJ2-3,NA,CASTLDRKDTQYF
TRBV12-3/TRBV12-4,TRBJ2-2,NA,CASSIQVTGELFF
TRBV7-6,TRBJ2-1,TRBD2,CASSLRTSGPYNEQFF
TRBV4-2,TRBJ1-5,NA,CASSQDDRIRSNQPQHF
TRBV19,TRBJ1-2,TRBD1,CASSMGTGGARSGGYTF